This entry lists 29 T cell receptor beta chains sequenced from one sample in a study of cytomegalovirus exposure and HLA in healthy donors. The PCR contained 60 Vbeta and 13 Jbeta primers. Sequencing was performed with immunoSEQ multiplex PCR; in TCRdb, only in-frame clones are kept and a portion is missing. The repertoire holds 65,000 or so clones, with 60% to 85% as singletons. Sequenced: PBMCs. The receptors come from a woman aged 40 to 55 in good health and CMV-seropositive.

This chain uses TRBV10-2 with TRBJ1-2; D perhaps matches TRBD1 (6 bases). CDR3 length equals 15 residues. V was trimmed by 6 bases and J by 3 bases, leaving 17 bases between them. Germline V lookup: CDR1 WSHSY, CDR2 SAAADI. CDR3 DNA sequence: TGCGCCAGCAGAGGGGGGGCAGGGACCGACTATGGCTACACCTTC. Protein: CASRGGAGTDYGYTF.

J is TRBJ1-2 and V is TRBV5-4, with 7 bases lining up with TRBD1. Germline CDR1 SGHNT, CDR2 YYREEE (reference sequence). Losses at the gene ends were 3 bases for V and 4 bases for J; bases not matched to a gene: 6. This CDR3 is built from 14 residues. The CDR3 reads CASSSTGQPYGYTF. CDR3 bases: TGTGCCAGCAGCTCGACGGGACAGCCCTATGGCTACACCTTC.

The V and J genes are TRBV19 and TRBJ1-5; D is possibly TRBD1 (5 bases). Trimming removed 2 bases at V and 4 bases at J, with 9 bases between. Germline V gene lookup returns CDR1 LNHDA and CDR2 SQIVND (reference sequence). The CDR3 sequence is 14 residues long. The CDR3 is CASSITGFNQPQHF. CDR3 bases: TGTGCCAGTAGTATAACAGGTTTTAATCAGCCCCAGCATTTT.

The CDR3 DNA reads TGTGCCGCGCGTTCAGCGGCGGTCGGCTACACCTTC. Translating gives CAARSAAVGYTF. V is TRBV6-5 and J is TRBJ1-2; D is ambiguous. CDR1 MNHEY and CDR2 SVGAGI come from the germline V gene. CDR3 length: 12 residues. Trimming took 11 bases from V and 8 from J, leaving 18 bases between them.

This chain's CDR3 is CASSQTGPPEGVLHF. In DNA, the CDR3 is TGTGCCAGCAGCCAAACGGGCCCCCCGGAGGGTGTCCTCCACTTT. The V call is TRBV7-6, the J call TRBJ1-6; D ambiguous. The CDR3 totals 15 residues. The germline gives CDR1 SGHVS, CDR2 FNYEAQ. V gave up 5 bases and J gave up 15 bases, with 23 bases separating them.

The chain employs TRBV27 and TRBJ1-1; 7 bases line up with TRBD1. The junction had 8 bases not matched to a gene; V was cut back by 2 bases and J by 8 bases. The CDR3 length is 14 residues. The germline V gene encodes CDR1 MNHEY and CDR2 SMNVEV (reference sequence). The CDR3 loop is CASSLRQGWMEAFF. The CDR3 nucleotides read TGTGCCAGCAGTTTAAGACAGGGATGGATGGAAGCTTTCTTT.

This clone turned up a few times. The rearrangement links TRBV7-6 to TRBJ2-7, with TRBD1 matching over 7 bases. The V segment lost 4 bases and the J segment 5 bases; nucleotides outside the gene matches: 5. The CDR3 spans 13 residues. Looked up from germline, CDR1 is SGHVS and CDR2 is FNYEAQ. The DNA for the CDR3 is TGTGCCAGCAGCTCGCGAACAGGGGACGAGCAGTACTTC. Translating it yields CASSSRTGDEQYF.

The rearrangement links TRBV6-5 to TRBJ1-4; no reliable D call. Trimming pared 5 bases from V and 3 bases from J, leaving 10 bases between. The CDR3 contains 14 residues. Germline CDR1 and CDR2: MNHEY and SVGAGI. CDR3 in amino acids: CASSPHMANEKLFF. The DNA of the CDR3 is TGTGCCAGCAGTCCACACATGGCTAATGAAAAACTGTTTTTT.

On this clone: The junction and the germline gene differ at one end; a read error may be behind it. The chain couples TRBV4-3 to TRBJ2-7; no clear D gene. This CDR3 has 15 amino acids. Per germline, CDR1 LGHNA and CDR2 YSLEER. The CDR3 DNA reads TGCGCCAGCAGCTATTCCCTAATCTACTCCTACGAGCGGTACTTC. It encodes CASSYSLIYSYERYF.

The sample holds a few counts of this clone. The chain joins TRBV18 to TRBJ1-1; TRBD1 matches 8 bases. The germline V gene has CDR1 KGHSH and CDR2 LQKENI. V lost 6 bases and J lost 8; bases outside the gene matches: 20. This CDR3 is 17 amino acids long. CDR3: CASSGGLMTGVRYEAFF. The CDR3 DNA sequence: TGTGCCAGCTCGGGTGGGCTCATGACAGGGGTCCGTTACGAAGCTTTCTTT.

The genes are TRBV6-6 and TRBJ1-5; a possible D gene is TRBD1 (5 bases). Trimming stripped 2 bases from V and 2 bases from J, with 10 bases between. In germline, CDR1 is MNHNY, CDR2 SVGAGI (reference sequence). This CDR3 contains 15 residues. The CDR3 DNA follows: TGTGCCAGCAGTTACAGGGAAGGGGGCAATCAGCCCCAGCATTTT. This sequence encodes CASSYREGGNQPQHF.

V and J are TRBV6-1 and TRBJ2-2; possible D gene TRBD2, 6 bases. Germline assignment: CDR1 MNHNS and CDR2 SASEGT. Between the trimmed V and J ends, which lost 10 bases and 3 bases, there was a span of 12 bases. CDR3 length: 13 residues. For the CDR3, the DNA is TGTGCCATCCGGGACTCTGACACCGGGGAGCTGTTTTTT. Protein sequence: CAIRDSDTGELFF.

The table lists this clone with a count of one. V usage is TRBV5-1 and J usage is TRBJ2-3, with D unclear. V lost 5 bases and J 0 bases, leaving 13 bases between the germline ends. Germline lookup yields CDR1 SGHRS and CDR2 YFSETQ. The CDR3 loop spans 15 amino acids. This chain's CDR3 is CASRPSGSSTDTQYF. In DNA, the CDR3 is TGCGCCAGCAGGCCCTCAGGAAGCAGCACAGATACGCAGTATTTT.

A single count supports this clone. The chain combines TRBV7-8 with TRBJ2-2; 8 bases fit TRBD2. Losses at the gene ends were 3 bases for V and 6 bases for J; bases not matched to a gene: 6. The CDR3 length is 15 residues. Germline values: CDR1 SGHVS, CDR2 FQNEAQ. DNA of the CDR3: TGTGCCAGCAGCTTCGGGGGGGCTTCAGCCGGGGAGCTGTTTTTT. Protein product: CASSFGGASAGELFF. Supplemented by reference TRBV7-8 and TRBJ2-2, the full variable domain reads GAGVSQSPRYKVAKRGQDVALRCDPISGHVSLFWYQQALGQGPEFLTYFQNEAQLDKSGLPSDRFFAERPEGSVSTLKIQRTQQEDSAVYLCASSFGGASAGELFFGEGSRLTVL.

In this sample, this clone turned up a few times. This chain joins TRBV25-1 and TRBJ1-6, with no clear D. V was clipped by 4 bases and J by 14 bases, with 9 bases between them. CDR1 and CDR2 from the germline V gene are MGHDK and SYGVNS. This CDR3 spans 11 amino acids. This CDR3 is CASSVINTLHF. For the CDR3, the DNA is TGTGCCAGCAGTGTTATTAACACCCTCCACTTT.

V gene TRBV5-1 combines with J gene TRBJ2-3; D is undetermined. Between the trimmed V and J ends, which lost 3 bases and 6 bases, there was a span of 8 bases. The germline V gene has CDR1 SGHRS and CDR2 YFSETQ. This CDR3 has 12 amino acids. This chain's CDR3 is CASSSLGDTQYF. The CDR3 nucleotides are TGCGCCAGCAGCTCCCTAGGTGATACGCAGTATTTT. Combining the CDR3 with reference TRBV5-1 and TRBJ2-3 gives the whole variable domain KAGVTQTPRYLIKTRGQQVTLSCSPISGHRSVSWYQQTPGQGLQFLFEYFSETQRNKGNFPGRFSGRQFSNSRSEMNVSTLELGDSALYLCASSSLGDTQYFGPGTRLTVL.

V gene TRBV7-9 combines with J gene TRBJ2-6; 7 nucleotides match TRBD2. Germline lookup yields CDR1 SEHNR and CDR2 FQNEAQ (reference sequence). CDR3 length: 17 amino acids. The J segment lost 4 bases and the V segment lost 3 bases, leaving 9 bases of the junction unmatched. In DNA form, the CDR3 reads TGTGCCAGCAGCTTCTATCGCGGACTAGAGGGGGCCAACGTCCTGACTTTC. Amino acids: CASSFYRGLEGANVLTF.

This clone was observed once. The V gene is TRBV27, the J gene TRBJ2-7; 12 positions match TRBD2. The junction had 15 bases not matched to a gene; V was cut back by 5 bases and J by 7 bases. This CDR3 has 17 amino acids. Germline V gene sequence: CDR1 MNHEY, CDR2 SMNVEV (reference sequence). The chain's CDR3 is CASSLLAGGPTAWEQYF. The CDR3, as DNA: TGTGCCAGCAGTCTACTAGCGGGGGGACCAACGGCGTGGGAGCAGTACTTC.

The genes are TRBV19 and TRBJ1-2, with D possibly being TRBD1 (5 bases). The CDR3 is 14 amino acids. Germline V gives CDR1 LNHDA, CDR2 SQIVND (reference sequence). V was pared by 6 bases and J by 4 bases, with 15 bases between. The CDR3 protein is CASSLGGDFYGYTF. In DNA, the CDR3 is TGTGCCAGTAGCCTGGGGGGGGACTTCTATGGCTACACCTTC. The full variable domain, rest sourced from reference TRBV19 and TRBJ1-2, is DGGITQSPKYLFRKEGQNVTLSCEQNLNHDAMYWYRQDPGQGLRLIYYSQIVNDFQKGDIAEGYSVSREKKESFPLTVTSAQKNPTAFYLCASSLGGDFYGYTFGSGTRLTVV.

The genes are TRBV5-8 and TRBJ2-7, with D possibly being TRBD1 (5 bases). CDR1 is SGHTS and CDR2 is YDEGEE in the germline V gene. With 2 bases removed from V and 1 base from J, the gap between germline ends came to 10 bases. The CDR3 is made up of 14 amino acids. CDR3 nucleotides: TGTGCCAGCAGCTTTCGACAGTTTTCCTACGAGCAGTACTTC. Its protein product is CASSFRQFSYEQYF.

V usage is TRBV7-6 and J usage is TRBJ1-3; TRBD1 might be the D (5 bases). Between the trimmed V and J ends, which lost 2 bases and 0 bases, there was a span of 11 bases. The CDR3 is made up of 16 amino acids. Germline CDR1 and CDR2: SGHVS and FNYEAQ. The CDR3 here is CASSLIGGSSGNTIYF. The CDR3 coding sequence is TGTGCCAGCAGCTTAATCGGGGGAAGCTCTGGAAACACCATATATTTT.

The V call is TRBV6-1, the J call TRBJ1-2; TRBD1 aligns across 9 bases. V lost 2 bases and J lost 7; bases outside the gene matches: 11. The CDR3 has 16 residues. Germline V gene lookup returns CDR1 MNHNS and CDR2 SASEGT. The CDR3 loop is CASSEPLQQGARGYTF. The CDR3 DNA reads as TGTGCCAGCAGTGAACCATTACAACAGGGGGCGCGTGGCTACACCTTC.

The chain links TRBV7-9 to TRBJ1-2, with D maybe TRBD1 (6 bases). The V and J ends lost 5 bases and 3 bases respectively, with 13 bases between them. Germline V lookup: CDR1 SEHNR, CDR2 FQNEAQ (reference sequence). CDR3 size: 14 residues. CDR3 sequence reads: CASSVPGHDYGYTF. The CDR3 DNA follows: TGTGCCAGCAGCGTCCCGGGACATGACTATGGCTACACCTTC.

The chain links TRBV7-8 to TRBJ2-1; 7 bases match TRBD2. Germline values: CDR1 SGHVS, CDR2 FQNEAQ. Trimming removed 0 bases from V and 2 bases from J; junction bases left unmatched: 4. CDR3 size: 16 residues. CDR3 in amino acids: CASSLAGGIPYNEQFF. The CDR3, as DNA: TGTGCCAGCAGCTTAGCGGGGGGGATCCCCTACAATGAGCAGTTCTTC.

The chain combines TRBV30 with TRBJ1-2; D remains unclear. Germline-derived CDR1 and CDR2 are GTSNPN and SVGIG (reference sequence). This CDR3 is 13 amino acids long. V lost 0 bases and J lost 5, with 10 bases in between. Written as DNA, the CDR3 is TGTGCCTGGAGTGTGGGCCACGCGTATGGCTACACCTTC. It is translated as CAWSVGHAYGYTF.

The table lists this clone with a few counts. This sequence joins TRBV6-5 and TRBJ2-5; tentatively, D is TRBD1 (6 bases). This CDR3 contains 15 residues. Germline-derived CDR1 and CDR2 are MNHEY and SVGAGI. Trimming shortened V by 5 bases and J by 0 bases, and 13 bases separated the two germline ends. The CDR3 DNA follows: TGTGCCAGCAGTACCCGGACAGCGTACCAAGAGACCCAGTACTTC. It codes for CASSTRTAYQETQYF.

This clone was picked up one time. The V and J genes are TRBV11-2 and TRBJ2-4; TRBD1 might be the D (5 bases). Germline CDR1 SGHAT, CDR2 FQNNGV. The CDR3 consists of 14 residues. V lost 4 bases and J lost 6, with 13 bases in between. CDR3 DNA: TGTGCCAGCAGCTCAATTCAGGGTCGAAACATTCAGTACTTC. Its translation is CASSSIQGRNIQYF.

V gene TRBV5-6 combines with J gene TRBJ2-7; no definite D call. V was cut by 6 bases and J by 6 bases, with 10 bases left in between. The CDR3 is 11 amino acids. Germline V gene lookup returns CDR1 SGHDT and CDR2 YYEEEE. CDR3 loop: CASNSLGEQYF. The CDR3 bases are TGTGCCAGCAACAGCTTGGGCGAGCAGTACTTC.

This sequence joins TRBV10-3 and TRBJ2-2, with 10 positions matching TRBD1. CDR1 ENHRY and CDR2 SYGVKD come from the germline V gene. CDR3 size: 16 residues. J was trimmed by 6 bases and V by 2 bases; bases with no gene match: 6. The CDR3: CAISELGTGEAGELFF. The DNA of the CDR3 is TGTGCCATCAGTGAGCTAGGGACAGGGGAGGCCGGGGAGCTGTTTTTT.